This is a list of T cell receptor beta chains from one sample in a study of T cell responses to AZD1222 COVID-19 vaccine. Sequencing used immunoSEQ multiplex PCR; TCRdb keeps in-frame clones, though not all of them. The table lists 150,000 to 170,000 clones, roughly 90% of them singletons. The material sequenced was peripheral blood, taken on day 0 of MenACWY control vaccination. Receptor source: an adult in good health. Each CDR3 is given with its conserved first and last residue. D genes are given only for firm matches. Rows give clone size only sometimes, using once, few, many, or a class for an expanded clone.

V gene,D gene,clone size,J gene,CDR3 DNA,CDR3 protein
TRBV11-2,TRBD2,once,TRBJ2-3,TGTGCCAGCGCCGCGGGCGGAGGTAGCGGGTTTAGCACAGATACGCAGTATTTT,CASAAGGGSGFSTDTQYF
TRBV5-1,TRBD1,-,TRBJ2-5,TGCGCCAGCAGCTCCCCTGGACAGGGGGGGACCCAGTACTTC,CASSSPGQGGTQYF
TRBV3-1/TRBV3-2,-,-,TRBJ1-2,TGTGCCAGCAGCCAAGATGTGGGTGTTGTGGACTATGGCTACACCTTC,CASSQDVGVVDYGYTF
TRBV28,TRBD1,-,TRBJ1-5,TGTGCCAGCAGTCTCTCAGCGGGACAGGGTACCAATCAGCCCCAGCATTTT,CASSLSAGQGTNQPQHF
TRBV5-1,-,few,TRBJ1-2,TGCGCCAGCAGCCAGACAGTTCCGTATGGCTACACCTTC,CASSQTVPYGYTF
TRBV11-2,TRBD1,-,TRBJ2-5,TGTGCCAGCAGCTTTGGACAGGGCGCTCTGGAGACCCAGTACTTC,CASSFGQGALETQYF
TRBV24-1,TRBD2,-,TRBJ2-1,TGTGCCACCAGTGATCTGGAGGGAGCGGGGGGCTACAATGAGCAGTTCTTC,CATSDLEGAGGYNEQFF
TRBV6-5,-,-,TRBJ1-4,TGTGCCAGCAGTTCTTCCGGGGGGAGGGCTAATGAAAAACTGTTTTTT,CASSSSGGRANEKLFF
TRBV3-1/TRBV3-2,-,-,TRBJ2-1,TGTGCCAGCAGCCCGCTGGGTATGGGGGAGCAGTTCTTC,CASSPLGMGEQFF
TRBV6-2/TRBV6-3,-,-,TRBJ2-7,TGTGCCAGCAGTTACTTTTCGGGCGAGCAGTACTTC,CASSYFSGEQYF
TRBV7-8,TRBD1,once,TRBJ2-6,TGTGCCAGCAGCCCAGAGGACAGGACTGGGGCCAACGTCCTGACTTTC,CASSPEDRTGANVLTF
TRBV3-1/TRBV3-2,-,-,TRBJ1-2,TGTGCCAGCAGCCAAGGAGGAGATGGCTACACCTTC,CASSQGGDGYTF
TRBV19,-,-,TRBJ1-4,TGTGCCAGTAGTACTCTCTCAACTAATGAAAAACTGTTTTTT,CASSTLSTNEKLFF
TRBV9,TRBD2,-,TRBJ2-1,TGTGCCAGCAGCAGCGGGGGGACCTACTCCTACAATGAGCAGTTCTTC,CASSSGGTYSYNEQFF
TRBV19,TRBD1,-,TRBJ2-5,TGTGCCAGTAGTACCCTGGACAGGCAAGAGACCCAGTACTTC,CASSTLDRQETQYF
TRBV11-3,TRBD2,-,TRBJ2-1,TGTGCCAGCAGCCTCTCTAGCGGCCATTACTTCAATGAGCAGTTCTTC,CASSLSSGHYFNEQFF
TRBV4-2,TRBD2,-,TRBJ2-1,TGTGCCAGCAGCCACGGTAGCGGGAGGGTTTCCTACAATGAGCAGTTCTTC,CASSHGSGRVSYNEQFF
TRBV29-1,-,-,TRBJ2-2,TGCAGCGTCTGGACGACGAACACCGGGGAGCTGTTTTTT,CSVWTTNTGELFF
TRBV5-4,TRBD1,-,TRBJ1-2,TGTGCCAGCAGGCAGGGGGCGCGTGACTATGGCTACACCTTC,CASRQGARDYGYTF
TRBV5-1,TRBD1,-,TRBJ2-3,TGCGCCAGCAGCTTGGTAGGGGGCCCGGATACGCAGTATTTT,CASSLVGGPDTQYF
TRBV5-1,TRBD1,-,TRBJ2-2,TGCGCCAGCAGCCGGGACAGCACCGGGGAGCTGTTTTTT,CASSRDSTGELFF
TRBV5-5,-,-,TRBJ2-6,TGTGCCAGCAGCCCCTTATCAGGTGACTTCTCTGGGGCCAACGTCCTGACTTTC,CASSPLSGDFSGANVLTF
TRBV28,-,-,TRBJ2-7,TGTGCCAGCAGAATCACGCTGCCGATTGGCTACGAGCAGTACTTC,CASRITLPIGYEQYF
TRBV11-1,TRBD2,-,TRBJ2-3,TGTGCCAGCAGCTTGGACCTAGCGGGAGGGCCGGATACGCAGTATTTT,CASSLDLAGGPDTQYF
TRBV27,TRBD1,-,TRBJ1-2,TGTGCCAGCAGGACATACCGGGACAGGCATAACTATGGCTACACCTTC,CASRTYRDRHNYGYTF
TRBV28,-,-,TRBJ2-5,TGTGCCAGCACCCAGACACCACCGAAGACCCAGTACTTC,CASTQTPPKTQYF
TRBV5-8,-,-,TRBJ1-1,TGTGCCAGCAGCTATTGGGACTCTGAAGCTTTCTTT,CASSYWDSEAFF
TRBV5-4,-,-,TRBJ2-2,TGTGCCAGCACCAAGACACCGAACACCGGGGAGCTGTTTTTT,CASTKTPNTGELFF
TRBV6-1,-,few,TRBJ1-3,TGTGCCAGCAGTGAAGTTCCCACAGGGCACAGGATGGGCGGAAACACCATATATTTT,CASSEVPTGHRMGGNTIYF
TRBV9,TRBD1,-,TRBJ1-5,TGTGCCAGCAGTCGAGGGGGCGGCAATCAGCCCCAGCATTTT,CASSRGGGNQPQHF
TRBV6-5,-,-,TRBJ1-1,TGTGCCAGCAGTTACAATAGGTTGAACACTGAAGCTTTCTTT,CASSYNRLNTEAFF
TRBV28,-,once,TRBJ1-2,TGTGCCAGCAGGTTCCCTAGCCCAGGGGAAACCCATGGCTACACCTTC,CASRFPSPGETHGYTF
TRBV7-2,-,-,TRBJ2-2,TGTGCCAGCAGGGGAGTTGGGGAGCTGTTTTTT,CASRGVGELFF
TRBV7-3,-,-,TRBJ2-7,TGTGCCAGCAGCTTAACTGGAACGCAGAACTCCTACGAGCAGTACTTC,CASSLTGTQNSYEQYF
TRBV2,TRBD1,once,TRBJ2-1,TGTGCCAGCGGGCGGCTATCCCCAGGGGGTGAGCAGTTCTTC,CASGRLSPGGEQFF
TRBV6-5,-,-,TRBJ1-1,TGTGCCAGCAGTCCCACGGGGAACACTGAAGCTTTCTTT,CASSPTGNTEAFF
TRBV6-1,-,few,TRBJ1-5,TGTGCCAGCAGTGAAGGGTCCTTTAGCAATCAGCCCCAGCATTTT,CASSEGSFSNQPQHF
TRBV6-5,-,-,TRBJ2-7,TGTGCCAGCAGTTATACCAAGGACTTATCCGAGCAGTACTTC,CASSYTKDLSEQYF
TRBV7-2,-,-,TRBJ2-7,TGTGCCAGCAGCTTAGTCCCGGGACGGGAGCTATTGGAGCAGTACTTC,CASSLVPGRELLEQYF
TRBV9,TRBD2,-,TRBJ2-1,TGTGCCAGCAGCGTAGTCGGACTAGCGGGGAGTGAGCAGTTCTTC,CASSVVGLAGSEQFF
TRBV4-1,-,-,TRBJ1-4,TGCGCCAGCAGCCAAGCCCCAACTAATGAAAAACTGTTTTTT,CASSQAPTNEKLFF
TRBV28,-,-,TRBJ1-6,TGTGCCAGCAGTACAGGGCAATTTGATTCACCCCTCCACTTT,CASSTGQFDSPLHF